These 15 T cell receptor beta chains originate from one sample sequenced in a study of T cell responses to AZD1222 COVID-19 vaccine. Sequenced by immunoSEQ multiplex PCR; TCRdb stores in-frame clones only, minus some. The table lists 110,000 to 150,000 clones, 80% to 90% of them singletons. The sequencing here drew on peripheral blood, taken on day 0 of AZD1222 vaccination. The source of these receptors is an adult in good health.

This clone was seen a handful of times. V usage is TRBV19 and J usage is TRBJ2-1, with TRBD2 as a possible D gene (6 bases). Germline-derived CDR1 and CDR2 are LNHDA and SQIVND (reference sequence). There are 14 residues in the CDR3. The V end lost 3 bases, the J end lost 6 bases, and 12 bases lay between the germline ends. The CDR3 DNA reads TGTGCCAGTAGTATGGGAGCGGGTCCCAATGAGCAGTTCTTC. Its translation is CASSMGAGPNEQFF.

The rearrangement joins TRBV27 to TRBJ1-1; perhaps TRBD1 as D (5 bases). The ends were cut back, 6 bases at V and 1 base at J, with 9 bases in the middle. Germline V gives CDR1 MNHEY, CDR2 SMNVEV (reference sequence). The CDR3 loop spans 13 amino acids. DNA for the CDR3: TGTGCCAGCAGCCCGGGACGGAACACTGAAGCTTTCTTT. Translated: CASSPGRNTEAFF.

The sample holds a few counts of this clone. This chain uses TRBV21-1 with TRBJ1-2; TRBD1 is taken as the D call from the table, unchecked against the DNA. TRBV21-1 is shown as a pseudogene. The CDR3 is 13 amino acids. DNA for the CDR3: TGTGCCAGCCCCCAGATACCTAACTATGGCTACACCTTC. This sequence encodes CASPQIPNYGYTF.

The V gene is TRBV19, the J gene TRBJ2-7; D perhaps matches TRBD2 (5 bases). V was clipped by 4 bases and J by 6 bases, with 16 bases between them. CDR1 is LNHDA, CDR2 SQIVND, per germline (reference sequence). CDR3 length equals 14 residues. In DNA form, the CDR3 reads TGTGCCAGTAGTACCCCCGGGGATCTAGGCGAGCAGTACTTC. Protein product: CASSTPGDLGEQYF.

V usage is TRBV7-9 and J usage is TRBJ1-3; 9 bases map to TRBD1. The CDR3 length is 15 residues. The V segment lost 5 bases and the J segment 4 bases; nucleotides outside the gene matches: 6. Germline V gene lookup returns CDR1 SEHNR and CDR2 FQNEAQ (reference sequence). The CDR3 spells CASSLWTGVGNTIYF. CDR3 nucleotides: TGTGCCAGCAGCCTTTGGACAGGGGTAGGAAACACCATATATTTT. Full variable domain (remainder filled in from reference TRBV7-9 and TRBJ1-3): DTGVSQNPRHKITKRGQNVTFRCDPISEHNRLYWYRQTLGQGPEFLTYFQNEAQLEKSRLLSDRFSAERPKGSFSTLEIQRTEQGDSAMYLCASSLWTGVGNTIYFGEGSWLTVV.

The V gene is TRBV25-1, the J gene TRBJ1-6; no definite D call. Germline V lookup: CDR1 MGHDK, CDR2 SYGVNS. This CDR3 comprises 13 residues. V gave up 1 base and J gave up 7 bases, with 5 bases separating them. Here the CDR3 reads CASSELGNSPLHF. CDR3 DNA: TGTGCCAGCAGTGAATTGGGGAATTCACCCCTCCACTTT.

Turning to this clone: The junction and the germline gene differ at one end; a read error may be behind it. This chain uses TRBV27 with TRBJ2-7; D tentatively reads TRBD1 or TRBD2 (5 bases each). The CDR3 is 16 amino acids. Germline V gives CDR1 MNHEY, CDR2 SMNVEV (reference sequence). The CDR3 DNA follows: TGTGCCAGCAGTTTAAAGGGGCGGGCCCCTAACTACAAGCAGTACTTC. Translating it yields CASSLKGRAPNYKQYF.

The rearrangement joins TRBV18 to TRBJ1-5, with 7 bases identical to TRBD1. The CDR3 sequence is 14 residues long. V was clipped by 6 bases and J by 5 bases; unmatched bases: 7. The germline V gene has CDR1 KGHSH and CDR2 LQKENI. The CDR3 region has the DNA TGTGCCAGCTCCCCGACAGGGAATGATCAGCCCCAGCATTTT. Encoded protein: CASSPTGNDQPQHF.

The gene calls are TRBV20-1 and TRBJ2-5; TRBD1 is a possible D gene (5 bases). The CDR3 runs 13 residues. Germline values: CDR1 DFQATT, CDR2 SNEGSKA (reference sequence). V lost 3 bases, J lost 2 bases, and 10 bases lay in between. The CDR3 DNA reads TGCAGTGCTAGTGGGGCCAGTCAAGAGACCCAGTACTTC. As protein: CSASGASQETQYF.

The chain is built from TRBV6-6 and TRBJ2-5; 7 positions agree with TRBD1. The CDR3 loop spans 14 amino acids. Germline CDR1 and CDR2: MNHNY and SVGAGI (reference sequence). Germline trimming cut 7 bases from V and 1 base from J; bases unmatched to any gene: 6. The CDR3 sequence: CASIQDRVQETQYF. The CDR3 bases are TGTGCCAGCATCCAAGACAGGGTCCAAGAGACCCAGTACTTC.

V is TRBV18 and J is TRBJ2-3; a weak D match, TRBD2 (6 bases). The CDR3 is 15 amino acids. Per the germline V gene, CDR1 is KGHSH and CDR2 is LQKENI. V lost 3 bases, J lost 6 bases, and 16 bases lay in between. The CDR3 DNA follows: TGTGCCAGCTCACCCTTAGCGGTGGGGTGGGATACGCAGTATTTT. It specifies CASSPLAVGWDTQYF. The full variable domain, rest sourced from reference TRBV18 and TRBJ2-3, is NAGVMQNPRHLVRRRGQEARLRCSPMKGHSHVYWYRQLPEEGLKFMVYLQKENIIDESGMPKERFSAEFPKEGPSILRIQQVVRGDSAAYFCASSPLAVGWDTQYFGPGTRLTVL.

The rearrangement joins TRBV2 to TRBJ1-2; 7 bases match TRBD1. CDR3 size: 15 residues. Germline-derived CDR1 and CDR2 are SNHLY and FYNNEI. The V segment lost 4 bases and the J segment 5 bases; nucleotides outside the gene matches: 10. The CDR3 reads CASSGGIGTAYGYTF. CDR3 nucleotides: TGTGCCAGCAGTGGGGGTATCGGGACAGCTTATGGCTACACCTTC.

The CDR3 sequence is CASSRDRGASEFF. In nucleotides, the CDR3 is TGTGCCAGCAGTCGGGATCGGGGGGCCAGTGAGTTCTTC. V is TRBV3-1 (or the pseudogene TRBV3-2) and J is TRBJ2-1; a weak D match, TRBD2 (7 bases). V was trimmed by 6 bases and J by 14 bases, leaving 20 bases between them. The CDR3 totals 13 residues. Germline assignment: CDR1 LGHDT and CDR2 YNNKEL (reference sequence).

The gene calls are TRBV7-2 and TRBJ2-3; D is tentatively TRBD1 or TRBD2 (5 bases each). Trimming stripped 3 bases from V and 4 bases from J, with 17 bases between. Germline CDR1 SGHTA, CDR2 FQGNSA. The CDR3 is 16 amino acids. The CDR3 sequence: CASSLGPEKSPDTQYF. DNA for the CDR3: TGTGCCAGCAGCTTGGGACCAGAAAAAAGTCCAGATACGCAGTATTTT.

V usage is TRBV9 and J usage is TRBJ1-6; D is unclear. The CDR3 runs 17 residues. Trimming pared 0 bases from V and 0 bases from J, leaving 10 bases between. In germline, CDR1 is SGDLS, CDR2 YYNGEE. The CDR3 nucleotides are TGTGCCAGCAGCGTAGCGGTCTTTAGCTCCTATAATTCACCCCTCCACTTT. Translating it yields CASSVAVFSSYNSPLHF.